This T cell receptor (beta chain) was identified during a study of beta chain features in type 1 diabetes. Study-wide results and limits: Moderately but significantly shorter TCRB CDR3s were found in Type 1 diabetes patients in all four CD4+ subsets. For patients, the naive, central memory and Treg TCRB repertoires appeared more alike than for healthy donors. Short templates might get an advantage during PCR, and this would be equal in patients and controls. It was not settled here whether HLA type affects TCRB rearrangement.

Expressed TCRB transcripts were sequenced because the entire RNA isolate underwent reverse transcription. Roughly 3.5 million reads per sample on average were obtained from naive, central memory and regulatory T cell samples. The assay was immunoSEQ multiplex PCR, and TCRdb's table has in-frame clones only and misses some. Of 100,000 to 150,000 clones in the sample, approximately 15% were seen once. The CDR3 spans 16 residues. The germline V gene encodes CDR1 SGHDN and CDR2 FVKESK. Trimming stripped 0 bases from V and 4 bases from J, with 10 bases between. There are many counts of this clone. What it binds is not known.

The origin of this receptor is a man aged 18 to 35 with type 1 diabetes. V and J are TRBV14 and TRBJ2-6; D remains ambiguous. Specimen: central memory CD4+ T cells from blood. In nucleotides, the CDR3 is TGTGCCAGCAGCCAAGAGGTCGTTGCAGGGGCCAACGTCCTGACTTTC. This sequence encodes CASSQEVVAGANVLTF.